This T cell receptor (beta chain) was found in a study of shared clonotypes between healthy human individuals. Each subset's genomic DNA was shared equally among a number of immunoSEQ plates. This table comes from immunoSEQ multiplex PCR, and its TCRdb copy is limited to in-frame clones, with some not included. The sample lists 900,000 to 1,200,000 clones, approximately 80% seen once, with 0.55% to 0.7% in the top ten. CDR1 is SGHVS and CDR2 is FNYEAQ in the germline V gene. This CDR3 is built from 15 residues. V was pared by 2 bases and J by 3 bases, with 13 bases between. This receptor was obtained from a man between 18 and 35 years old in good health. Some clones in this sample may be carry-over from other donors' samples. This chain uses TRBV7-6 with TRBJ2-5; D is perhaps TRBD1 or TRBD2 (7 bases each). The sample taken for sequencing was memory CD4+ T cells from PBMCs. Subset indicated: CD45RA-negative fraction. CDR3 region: CASSLRPGGEETQYF. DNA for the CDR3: TGTGCCAGCAGCTTAAGGCCAGGGGGGGAAGAGACCCAGTACTTC.